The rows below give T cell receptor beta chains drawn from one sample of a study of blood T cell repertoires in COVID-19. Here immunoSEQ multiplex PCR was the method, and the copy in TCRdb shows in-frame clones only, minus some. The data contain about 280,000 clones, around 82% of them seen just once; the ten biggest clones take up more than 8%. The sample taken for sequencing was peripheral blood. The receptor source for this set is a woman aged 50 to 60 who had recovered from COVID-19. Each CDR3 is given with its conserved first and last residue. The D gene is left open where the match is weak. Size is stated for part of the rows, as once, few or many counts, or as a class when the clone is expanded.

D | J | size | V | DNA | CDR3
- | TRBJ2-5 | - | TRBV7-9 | TGTGCCAGCAGCTTACGGGGTTCCGAGACCCAGTACTTC | CASSLRGSETQYF
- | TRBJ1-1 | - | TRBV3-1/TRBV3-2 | TGTGCCAGCAGCCAATCCGAAGGTGGGGGCGAGGTAGCTTTCTTT | CASSQSEGGGEVAFF
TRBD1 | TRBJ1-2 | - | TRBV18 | TGTGCCAGCTCACCACCCTCCTCGACAGGGGCCTATGGCTACACCTTC | CASSPPSSTGAYGYTF
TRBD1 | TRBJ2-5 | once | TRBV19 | TGTGCCAGGCACCGGGGGACAGGGAGTGGCTGGTACCAAGAGACCCAGTACTTC | CARHRGTGSGWYQETQYF
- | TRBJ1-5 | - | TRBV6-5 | TGTGCCAGCAGGAGGGGGGGGGCTGTGTATCAGCCCCAGCATTTT | CASRRGGAVYQPQHF
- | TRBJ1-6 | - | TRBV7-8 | TGTGCCAGCAGCTTAGGGGCCGTAGATTCACCCCTCCACTTT | CASSLGAVDSPLHF
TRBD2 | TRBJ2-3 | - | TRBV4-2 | TGTGCCAGCAGCCAATCGGAGTGGGAGGGCCGAGAAGATACGCAGTATTTT | CASSQSEWEGREDTQYF
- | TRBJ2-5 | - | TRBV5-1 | TGCGCCAGCAGCTTGGGACAGGTCCAAGAGACCCAGTACTTC | CASSLGQVQETQYF
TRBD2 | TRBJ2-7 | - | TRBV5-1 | TGCGCCAGCAGACTGAACGTGGGACTAGCGGGAGTACGGTACTTC | CASRLNVGLAGVRYF
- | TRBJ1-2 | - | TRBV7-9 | TGTGCCAGCAGCCCTGAAATGGGCAGTAACTATGGCTACACCTTC | CASSPEMGSNYGYTF
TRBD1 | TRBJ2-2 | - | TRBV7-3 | TGTGCCAGCAGCTTACAGGGGACAGGGGGTAACACCGGGGAGCTGTTTTTT | CASSLQGTGGNTGELFF
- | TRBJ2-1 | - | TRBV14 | TGTGCCAGCAGCCAAGGCCCTACGAGCTCCTACAATGAGCAGTTCTTC | CASSQGPTSSYNEQFF
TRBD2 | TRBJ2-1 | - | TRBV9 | TGTGCCAGCAGGTATGGACTAGCGGGGAGCTCCTACAATGAGCAGTTCTTC | CASRYGLAGSSYNEQFF
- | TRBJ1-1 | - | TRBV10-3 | TGTGCCATCAGTGACAACAAGAACACTGAAGCTTTCTTT | CAISDNKNTEAFF
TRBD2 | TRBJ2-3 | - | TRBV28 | TGTGCCAGCACCGAGGCTCGGGAGGGCGCAGATACGCAGTATTTT | CASTEAREGADTQYF
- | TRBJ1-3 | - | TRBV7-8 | TGTGCCAGCAGGGGCGCCTCTGGAAACACCATATATTTT | CASRGASGNTIYF
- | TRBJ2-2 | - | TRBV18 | TGTGCCACCCGAACAGGGAACACCGGGGAGCTGTTTTTT | CATRTGNTGELFF
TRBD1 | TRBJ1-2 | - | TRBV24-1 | TGTGCCACCAGTGATTTCGGAAACAGGGGGAACTATGGCTACACCTTC | CATSDFGNRGNYGYTF
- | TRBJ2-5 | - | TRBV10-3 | TGTGCCATCGGGCATAGGCTGCTCCAAGAGACCCAGTACTTC | CAIGHRLLQETQYF
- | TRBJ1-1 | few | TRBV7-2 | TGTGCCAGCAGCTTATTTAGCCAGGGAGGAGGGGCTTTCTTT | CASSLFSQGGGAFF
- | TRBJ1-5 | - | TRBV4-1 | TGCGCCAGCAGCCAAGTTCCCTTCGGGGGTAGCAATCAGCCCCAGCATTTT | CASSQVPFGGSNQPQHF
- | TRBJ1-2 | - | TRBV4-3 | TGCGCCAGCAGCCAAGATAGTTCTGCGGGGTACGGCTACACCTTC | CASSQDSSAGYGYTF
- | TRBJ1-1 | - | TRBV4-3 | TGCGCCAGCAGCCAAACCGTACAGGCCCTGAACACTGAAGCTTTCTTT | CASSQTVQALNTEAFF
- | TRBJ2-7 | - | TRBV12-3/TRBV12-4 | TGTGCCAGCAGTTTACTCTACGAGCAGTACTTC | CASSLLYEQYF
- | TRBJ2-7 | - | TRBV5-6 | TGTGCCAGCAGCTTGACCGACAGAGGAACTGGCTACGAGCAGTACTTC | CASSLTDRGTGYEQYF